This entry concerns a single T cell receptor beta chain. No antigen is known for it. The record originates from a study of cytomegalovirus exposure and HLA in healthy donors. For the study at large: The approximately 110 validation repertoires used a platform that matched the one used for the approximately 700 first-cohort repertoires, as a later analysis reported.

The CDR3 covers 13 residues. Germline V gene data show CDR1 as SGHTA and CDR2 as FQGNSA. V was trimmed by 5 bases and J by 1 base, leaving 6 bases between them. Measured with immunoSEQ multiplex PCR; TCRdb has only the in-frame clones, and not every one. There are about 330,000 clones in the sample; 86% occur only once, and around 0.84% lies in the top ten. Findings and limits, study-wide: Cytomegalovirus association was listed for around 180 TCR beta chains. In vitro work confirmed that three CMV-associated chains recognize CMV antigens.

The chain has TRBV7-2 and TRBJ1-5; D ambiguous. This sequence was found in a woman aged 18 to 35 in good health and CMV-seronegative. Sequenced: PBMCs. The DNA of the CDR3 is TGTGCCAGCAGCCTGCGGAGCAATCAGCCCCAGCATTTT. This translates into CASSLRSNQPQHF. The full variable domain, its missing parts supplied by reference TRBV7-2 and TRBJ1-5, is GAGVSQSPSNKVTEKGKDVELRCDPISGHTALYWYRQSLGQGLEFLIYFQGNSAPDKSGLPSDRFSAERTGGSVSTLTIQRTQQEDSAVYLCASSLRSNQPQHFGDGTRLSIL.